The source of this TCR beta chain is a study of T cells in localized non-small cell lung cancer. This clone has only one observation. Its target is unknown. Clones were sequenced by immunoSEQ multiplex PCR, and TCRdb holds only the in-frame ones, with some missing. The table lists tens of thousands of clones, around 83% of them singletons, with around 7% in the top ten. Overall study findings and caveats: Adjacent lung tissue had a median around 50 of the top 100 clones found in the tumor. The study sequenced only one region of the tumor. As a result, intratumor heterogeneity could not be excluded and remains possible. Tumor trailed uninvolved adjacent lung in T cell clonality, which peaked there.

The specimen was peripheral blood, collected before any cancer treatment. This TCR came from a woman between 18 and 50 years old with stage III lung adenocarcinoma.

Here the CDR3 DNA reads TGTGCCAGCAGCTTAACGCACCAGGGGGCCGGGTATGGCTACACCTTC. It encodes CASSLTHQGAGYGYTF. The rearrangement joins TRBV7-3 to TRBJ1-2, with 8 bases lining up with TRBD1. The length of the CDR3 is 16 residues. CDR1 is SGHTA, CDR2 FQGTGA, per germline. Trimming at V came to 0 bases and at J to 5 bases, leaving 8 bases not matched to a gene. The whole variable domain, remainder taken from reference TRBV7-3 and TRBJ1-2, is GAGVSQTPSNKVTEKGKYVELRCDPISGHTALYWYRQSLGQGPEFLIYFQGTGAADDSGLPNDRFFAVRPEGSVSTLKIQRTERGDSAVYLCASSLTHQGAGYGYTFGSGTRLTVV.